One sample yielded the 16 T cell receptor beta chains listed below, sequenced in a study of T cells in tuberculosis. This table comes from immunoSEQ multiplex PCR, and its TCRdb copy is limited to in-frame clones, with some not included. Of about 49,000 clones listed, roughly 96% are singletons. This sample's time point: new active TB diagnosis, blood taken before or within 7 days of starting treatment. The starting material was PBMCs, obtained at tuberculosis diagnosis. The receptor set was obtained from an adult with tuberculosis.

CDR3 region: CASSLGTGYQETQYF. In DNA form, the CDR3 reads TGTGCCAGCAGCCTAGGGACAGGGTACCAAGAGACCCAGTACTTC. The V call is TRBV14, the J call TRBJ2-5; 9 bases map to TRBD1. The CDR3 runs to 15 residues. Trimming removed 4 bases from V and 0 bases from J; junction bases left unmatched: 3. Germline CDR1 and CDR2: SGHDN and FVKESK. Looking up the rest from reference TRBV14 and TRBJ2-5 gives the full variable domain: EAGVTQFPSHSVIEKGQTVTLRCDPISGHDNLYWYRRVMGKEIKFLLHFVKESKQDESGMPNNRFLAERTGGTYSTLKVQPAELEDSGVYFCASSLGTGYQETQYFGPGTRLLVL.

V and J are TRBV11-2 and TRBJ2-7; 11 bases are a match to TRBD1. The germline CDR1 and CDR2 sequences are SGHAT and FQNNGV. CDR3 length: 13 amino acids. V was clipped by 8 bases and J by 4 bases; unmatched bases: 4. CDR3 DNA sequence: TGTGCCAGCTTTGGGACAGGGGGATACGAGCAGTACTTC. Encoded protein: CASFGTGGYEQYF.

The chain employs TRBV4-1 and TRBJ2-7; D not certain. The germline gives CDR1 MGHRA, CDR2 YSYEKL. Trimming removed 5 bases at V and 2 bases at J, with 13 bases between. The CDR3 is 14 residues long. The CDR3 sequence: CASSESATPYEQYF. CDR3 nucleotide sequence: TGCGCCAGCAGCGAAAGCGCGACTCCCTACGAGCAGTACTTC.

The chain carries TRBV19 and TRBJ2-1; TRBD2 agrees at 7 bases. This CDR3 has 16 amino acids. Germline V CDR1 and CDR2: LNHDA, SQIVND (reference sequence). Trimming removed 2 bases from V and 2 bases from J; junction bases left unmatched: 6. CDR3 loop: CASSIRAGVAYNEQFF. The CDR3, as DNA: TGTGCCAGTAGTATACGTGCGGGAGTGGCCTACAATGAGCAGTTCTTC. Looking up the rest from reference TRBV19 and TRBJ2-1 gives the full variable domain: DGGITQSPKYLFRKEGQNVTLSCEQNLNHDAMYWYRQDPGQGLRLIYYSQIVNDFQKGDIAEGYSVSREKKESFPLTVTSAQKNPTAFYLCASSIRAGVAYNEQFFGPGTRLTVL.

This sequence joins TRBV5-1 and TRBJ1-1, with TRBD1 as a possible D gene (6 bases). This CDR3 is built from 14 residues. V lost 4 bases to trimming and J lost 2 bases, with 12 bases between them. Germline CDR1 is SGHRS and CDR2 is YFSETQ. CDR3 protein: CASSLLGGNTEAFF. The CDR3 nucleotides are TGCGCCAGCAGCCTCTTAGGGGGAAACACTGAAGCTTTCTTT.

The chain combines TRBV28 with TRBJ1-2; maybe TRBD1 (5 bases). V gave up 5 bases and J gave up 5 bases, with 9 bases separating them. Germline-derived CDR1 and CDR2 are MDHEN and SYDVKM. The CDR3 runs to 12 residues. The CDR3 DNA is TGTGCCAGCAGTGCATCAGGGTATGGCTACACCTTC. Translation: CASSASGYGYTF.

This clone appeared once. In DNA, the CDR3 is TGCGCCAGCAGCGATGCAGGGGGTATCGGCTATGGCTACACCTTC. It encodes CASSDAGGIGYGYTF. The rearrangement joins TRBV5-1 to TRBJ1-2; 7 positions match TRBD1. Germline CDR1 is SGHRS and CDR2 is YFSETQ. The ends lost 4 bases at V and 4 bases at J; junction bases unmatched: 10. The CDR3 contains 15 residues.

The genes are TRBV9 and TRBJ1-2, with D unclear. Germline V gene lookup returns CDR1 SGDLS and CDR2 YYNGEE. This CDR3 is built from 15 residues. The V and J ends lost 0 bases and 8 bases respectively, with 17 bases between them. The CDR3 nucleotides read TGTGCCAGCAGCGTAGATGGCAGGTCAATGGCCGGCTACACCTTC. It specifies CASSVDGRSMAGYTF.

The chain links TRBV2 to TRBJ2-1; TRBD1 is a possible D gene (6 bases). Per germline, CDR1 SNHLY and CDR2 FYNNEI. This CDR3 is built from 13 residues. Trimming stripped 5 bases from V and 4 bases from J, with 9 bases between. The CDR3 region is CASSLTGYNEQFF. CDR3 coding DNA: TGTGCCAGCAGTCTTACAGGGTACAATGAGCAGTTCTTC.

This chain uses TRBV4-2 with TRBJ1-2; D remains unclear. The V end was cut by 0 bases, the J end by 8 bases, with 10 bases between. CDR3 length equals 13 residues. Germline loops: CDR1 LGHNA, CDR2 YNFKEQ. This CDR3 reads CASSQEIQLGYTF. The DNA for the CDR3 is TGTGCCAGCAGCCAAGAGATTCAGTTGGGCTACACCTTC.

The chain is built from TRBV5-4 and TRBJ2-2; 8 nucleotides agree with TRBD2. The length of the CDR3 is 15 residues. Germline-derived CDR1 and CDR2 are SGHNT and YYREEE (reference sequence). The ends lost 4 bases at V and 4 bases at J; junction bases unmatched: 6. This CDR3 reads CASSPSGRGTGELFF. The CDR3 DNA reads TGTGCCAGCAGCCCGAGCGGGAGAGGCACCGGGGAGCTGTTTTTT.

The V call is TRBV6-5, the J call TRBJ1-2, with TRBD1 identical over 7 bases. The germline CDR1 and CDR2 sequences are MNHEY and SVGAGI. V lost 5 bases, J lost 5 bases, and 5 bases stayed unmatched. CDR3 length: 13 residues. The CDR3 bases are TGTGCCAGCAGTGTGGACAGGACATATGGCTACACCTTC. Translating gives CASSVDRTYGYTF.

The CDR3 nucleotides are TGTGCCAGCAGTTGGACTAGCGGGGTCTCTGGGGCCAACGTCCTGACTTTC. Translated, it gives CASSWTSGVSGANVLTF. The genes are TRBV7-2 and TRBJ2-6, with TRBD2 matching over 12 bases. CDR3 size: 17 residues. The V gene end was trimmed by 6 bases and the J gene end by 0 bases; junction bases not matched to a gene: 3. Germline lookup yields CDR1 SGHTA and CDR2 FQGNSA.

The chain has TRBV5-1 and TRBJ2-1, with D possibly being TRBD2 (5 bases). This CDR3 is built from 14 residues. The V gene lost 0 bases and the J gene lost 3 bases, with 7 bases spanning the gap. Germline V gene sequence: CDR1 SGHRS, CDR2 YFSETQ. CDR3 nucleotides: TGCGCCAGCAGCTTGGGAACTAGCTACAATGAGCAGTTCTTC. It codes for CASSLGTSYNEQFF. Full variable domain (outside the CDR3, taken from reference TRBV5-1 and TRBJ2-1): KAGVTQTPRYLIKTRGQQVTLSCSPISGHRSVSWYQQTPGQGLQFLFEYFSETQRNKGNFPGRFSGRQFSNSRSEMNVSTLELGDSALYLCASSLGTSYNEQFFGPGTRLTVL.

The chain recombines TRBV30 with TRBJ1-1; D not certain. V shed 0 bases and J shed 6 bases, with 5 bases lying between them. The CDR3 runs 11 residues. CDR1 and CDR2 from the germline V gene are GTSNPN and SVGIG (reference sequence). The chain's CDR3 is CAWSVLAEAFF. CDR3 nucleotide sequence: TGTGCCTGGAGTGTTCTTGCTGAAGCTTTCTTT.

The chain recombines TRBV6-1 with TRBJ2-2, with D uncertain. The CDR3 runs 12 residues. Germline V gene sequence: CDR1 MNHNS, CDR2 SASEGT. Trimming removed 8 bases from V and 6 bases from J, with 10 bases in between. This CDR3 reads CASVYVAGELFF. The CDR3 coding sequence is TGTGCCAGCGTCTATGTCGCCGGGGAGCTGTTTTTT.